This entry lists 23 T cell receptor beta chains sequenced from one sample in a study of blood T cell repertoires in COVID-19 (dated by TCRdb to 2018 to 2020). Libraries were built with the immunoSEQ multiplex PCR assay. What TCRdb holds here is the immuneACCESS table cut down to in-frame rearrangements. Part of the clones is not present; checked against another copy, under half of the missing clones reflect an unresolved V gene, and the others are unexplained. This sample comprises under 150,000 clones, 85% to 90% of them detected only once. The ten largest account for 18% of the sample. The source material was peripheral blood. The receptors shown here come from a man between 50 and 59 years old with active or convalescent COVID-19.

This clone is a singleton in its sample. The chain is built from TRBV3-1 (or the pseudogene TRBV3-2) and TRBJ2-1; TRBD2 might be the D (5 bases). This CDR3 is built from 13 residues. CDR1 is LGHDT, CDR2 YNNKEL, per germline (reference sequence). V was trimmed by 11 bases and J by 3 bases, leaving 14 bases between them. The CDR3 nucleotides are TGTGCCGACAAGACACGGGACTACAATGAGCAGTTCTTC. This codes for CADKTRDYNEQFF.

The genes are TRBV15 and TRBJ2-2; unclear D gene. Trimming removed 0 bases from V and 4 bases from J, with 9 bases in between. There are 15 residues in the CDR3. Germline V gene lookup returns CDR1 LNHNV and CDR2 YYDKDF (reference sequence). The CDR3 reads CATSREIEVTGELFF. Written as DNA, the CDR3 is TGTGCCACCAGCAGAGAAATTGAGGTCACCGGGGAGCTGTTTTTT.

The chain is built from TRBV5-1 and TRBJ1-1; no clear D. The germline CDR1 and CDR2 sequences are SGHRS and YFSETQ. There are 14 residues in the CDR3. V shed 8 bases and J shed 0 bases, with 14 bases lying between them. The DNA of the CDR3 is TGCGCCAGTTCGGGAGGGCAGCTGAACACTGAAGCTTTCTTT. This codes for CASSGGQLNTEAFF.

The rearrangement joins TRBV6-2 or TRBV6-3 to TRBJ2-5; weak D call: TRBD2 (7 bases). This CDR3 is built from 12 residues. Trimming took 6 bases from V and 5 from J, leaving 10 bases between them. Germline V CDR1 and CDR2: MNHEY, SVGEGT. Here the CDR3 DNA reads TGTGCCAGCAGCAAGGGGGGGGAGACCCAGTACTTC. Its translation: CASSKGGETQYF.

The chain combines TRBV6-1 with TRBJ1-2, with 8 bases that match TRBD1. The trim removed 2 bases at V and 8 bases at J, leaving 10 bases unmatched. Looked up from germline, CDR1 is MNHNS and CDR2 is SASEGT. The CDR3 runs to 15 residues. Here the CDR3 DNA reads TGTGCCAGCAGTGAACTACACTCAGGGGGCGCAGGCTACACCTTC. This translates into CASSELHSGGAGYTF.

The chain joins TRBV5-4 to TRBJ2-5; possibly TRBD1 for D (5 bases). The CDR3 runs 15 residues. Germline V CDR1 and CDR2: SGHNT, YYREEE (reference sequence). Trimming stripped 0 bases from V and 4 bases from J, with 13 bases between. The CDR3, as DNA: TGTGCCAGCAGCTTGGTTTCAGGGATTGGAGAGACCCAGTACTTC. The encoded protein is CASSLVSGIGETQYF.

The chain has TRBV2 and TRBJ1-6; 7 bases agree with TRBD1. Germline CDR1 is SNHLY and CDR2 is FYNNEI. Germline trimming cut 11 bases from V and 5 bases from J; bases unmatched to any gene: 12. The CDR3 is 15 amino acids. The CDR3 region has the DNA TGTGCCCGAGCCTTGGGGGACAGTCATAATTCACCCCTCCACTTT. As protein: CARALGDSHNSPLHF.

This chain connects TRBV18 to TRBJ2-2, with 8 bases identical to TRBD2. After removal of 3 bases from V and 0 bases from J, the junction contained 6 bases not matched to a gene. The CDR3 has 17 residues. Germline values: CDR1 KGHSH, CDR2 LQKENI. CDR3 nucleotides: TGTGCCAGCTCACCGGCGCTTAGCGGGGCGAACACCGGGGAGCTGTTTTTT. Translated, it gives CASSPALSGANTGELFF.

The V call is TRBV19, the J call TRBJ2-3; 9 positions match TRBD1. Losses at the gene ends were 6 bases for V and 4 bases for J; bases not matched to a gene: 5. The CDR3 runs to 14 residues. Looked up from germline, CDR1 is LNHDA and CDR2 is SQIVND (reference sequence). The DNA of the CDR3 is TGTGCCAGTAGCAAGGGACAGGGAGCAGATACGCAGTATTTT. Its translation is CASSKGQGADTQYF.

The chain's CDR3 is CASSPLKQGFEHGYTF. The CDR3 DNA reads TGTGCCAGCTCACCCCTTAAACAGGGTTTTGAGCATGGCTACACCTTC. The genes are TRBV18 and TRBJ1-2; D perhaps matches TRBD1 (6 bases). CDR3 length equals 16 residues. V was trimmed by 3 bases and J by 6 bases, leaving 20 bases between them. Germline V CDR1 and CDR2: KGHSH, LQKENI.

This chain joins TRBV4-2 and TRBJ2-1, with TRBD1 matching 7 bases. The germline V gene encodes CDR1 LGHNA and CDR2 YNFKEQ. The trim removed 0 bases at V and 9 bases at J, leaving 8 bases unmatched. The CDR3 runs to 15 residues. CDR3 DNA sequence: TGTGCCAGCAGCCAAGAGAGGGGGCAACGGGGTGAGCAGTTCTTC. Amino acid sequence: CASSQERGQRGEQFF.

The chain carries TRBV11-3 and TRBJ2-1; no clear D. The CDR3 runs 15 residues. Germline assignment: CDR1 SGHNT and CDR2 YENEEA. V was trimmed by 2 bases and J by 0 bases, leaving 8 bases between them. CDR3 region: CASSLRTSSYNEQFF. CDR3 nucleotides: TGTGCCAGCAGCTTAAGAACGAGCTCCTACAATGAGCAGTTCTTC.

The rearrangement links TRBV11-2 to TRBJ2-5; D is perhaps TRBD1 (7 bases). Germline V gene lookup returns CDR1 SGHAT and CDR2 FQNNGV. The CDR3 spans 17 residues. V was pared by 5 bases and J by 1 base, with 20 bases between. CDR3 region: CASSPQGGQRIQETQYF. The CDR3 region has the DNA TGTGCCAGCAGCCCCCAGGGGGGACAAAGAATCCAAGAGACCCAGTACTTC.

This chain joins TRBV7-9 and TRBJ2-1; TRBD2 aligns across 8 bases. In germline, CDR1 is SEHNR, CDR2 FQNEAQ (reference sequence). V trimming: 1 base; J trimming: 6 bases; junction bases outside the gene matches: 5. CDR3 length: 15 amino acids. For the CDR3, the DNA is TGTGCCAGCAGCTTAGTTCGAGCGGGAGTCAATGAGCAGTTCTTC. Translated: CASSLVRAGVNEQFF. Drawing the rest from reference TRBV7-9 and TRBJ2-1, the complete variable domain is DTGVSQNPRHKITKRGQNVTFRCDPISEHNRLYWYRQTLGQGPEFLTYFQNEAQLEKSRLLSDRFSAERPKGSFSTLEIQRTEQGDSAMYLCASSLVRAGVNEQFFGPGTRLTVL.

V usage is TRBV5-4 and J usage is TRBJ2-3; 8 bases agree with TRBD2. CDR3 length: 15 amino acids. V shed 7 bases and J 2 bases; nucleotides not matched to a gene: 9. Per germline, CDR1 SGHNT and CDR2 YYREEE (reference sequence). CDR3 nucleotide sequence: TGTGCCAGCCGAGTCGGGGGGGGTAACACAGATACGCAGTATTTT. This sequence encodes CASRVGGGNTDTQYF. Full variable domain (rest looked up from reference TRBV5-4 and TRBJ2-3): ETGVTQSPTHLIKTRGQQVTLRCSSQSGHNTVSWYQQALGQGPQFIFQYYREEENGRGNFPPRFSGLQFPNYSSELNVNALELDDSALYLCASRVGGGNTDTQYFGPGTRLTVL.

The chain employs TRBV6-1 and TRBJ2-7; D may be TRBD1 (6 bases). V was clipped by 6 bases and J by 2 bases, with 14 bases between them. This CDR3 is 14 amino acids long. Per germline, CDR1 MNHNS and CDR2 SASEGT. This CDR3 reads CASRPGTQTYEQYF. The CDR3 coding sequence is TGTGCCAGCAGACCCGGGACACAGACCTACGAGCAGTACTTC.

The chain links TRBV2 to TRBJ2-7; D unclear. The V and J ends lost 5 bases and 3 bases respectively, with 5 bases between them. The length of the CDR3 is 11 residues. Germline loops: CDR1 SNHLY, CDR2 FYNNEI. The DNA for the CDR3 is TGTGCCAGCAGTAACAGCTACGAGCAGTACTTC. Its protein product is CASSNSYEQYF.

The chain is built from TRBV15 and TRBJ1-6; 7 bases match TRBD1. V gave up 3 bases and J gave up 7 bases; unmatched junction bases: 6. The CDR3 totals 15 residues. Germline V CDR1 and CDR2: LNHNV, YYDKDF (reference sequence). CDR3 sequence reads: CATSSYRGSNSPLHF. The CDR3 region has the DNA TGTGCCACCAGCAGCTACAGGGGAAGCAATTCACCCCTCCACTTT. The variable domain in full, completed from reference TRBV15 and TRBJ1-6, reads DAMVIQNPRYQVTQFGKPVTLSCSQTLNHNVMYWYQQKSSQAPKLLFHYYDKDFNNEADTPDNFQSRRPNTSFCFLDIRSPGLGDTAMYLCATSSYRGSNSPLHFGNGTRLTVT.

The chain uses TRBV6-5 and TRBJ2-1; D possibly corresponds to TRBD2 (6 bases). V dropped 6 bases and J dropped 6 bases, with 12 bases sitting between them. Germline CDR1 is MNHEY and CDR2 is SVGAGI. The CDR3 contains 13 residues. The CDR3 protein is CASRGGSLNEQFF. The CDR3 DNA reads TGTGCCAGCAGGGGGGGATCCCTCAATGAGCAGTTCTTC.

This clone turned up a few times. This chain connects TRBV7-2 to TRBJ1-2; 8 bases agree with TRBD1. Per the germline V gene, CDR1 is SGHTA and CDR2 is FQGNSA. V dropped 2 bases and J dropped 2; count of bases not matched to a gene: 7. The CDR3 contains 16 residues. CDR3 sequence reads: CASSLSQRQGNYGYTF. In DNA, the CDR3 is TGTGCCAGCAGCTTATCCCAAAGACAGGGGAACTATGGCTACACCTTC.

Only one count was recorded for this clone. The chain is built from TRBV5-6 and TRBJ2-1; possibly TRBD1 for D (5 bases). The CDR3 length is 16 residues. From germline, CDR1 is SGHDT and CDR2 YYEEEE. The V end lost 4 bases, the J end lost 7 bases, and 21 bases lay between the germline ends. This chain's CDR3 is CASSTHGALSRNEQFF. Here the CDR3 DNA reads TGTGCCAGCAGCACCCATGGGGCCCTGTCGAGAAATGAGCAGTTCTTC.

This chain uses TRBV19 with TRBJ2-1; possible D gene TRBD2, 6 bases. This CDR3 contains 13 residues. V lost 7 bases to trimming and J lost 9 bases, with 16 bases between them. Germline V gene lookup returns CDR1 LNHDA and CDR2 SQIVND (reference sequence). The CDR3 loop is CASTRGGGLEQFF. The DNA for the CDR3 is TGTGCCAGTACTCGTGGAGGAGGGCTTGAGCAGTTCTTC.

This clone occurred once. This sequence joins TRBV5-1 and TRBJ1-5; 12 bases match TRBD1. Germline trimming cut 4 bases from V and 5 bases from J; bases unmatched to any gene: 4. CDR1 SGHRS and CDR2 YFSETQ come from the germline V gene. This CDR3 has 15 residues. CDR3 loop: CASSTGQGAYQPQHF. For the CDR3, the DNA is TGCGCCAGCAGCACGGGACAGGGGGCTTATCAGCCCCAGCATTTT.